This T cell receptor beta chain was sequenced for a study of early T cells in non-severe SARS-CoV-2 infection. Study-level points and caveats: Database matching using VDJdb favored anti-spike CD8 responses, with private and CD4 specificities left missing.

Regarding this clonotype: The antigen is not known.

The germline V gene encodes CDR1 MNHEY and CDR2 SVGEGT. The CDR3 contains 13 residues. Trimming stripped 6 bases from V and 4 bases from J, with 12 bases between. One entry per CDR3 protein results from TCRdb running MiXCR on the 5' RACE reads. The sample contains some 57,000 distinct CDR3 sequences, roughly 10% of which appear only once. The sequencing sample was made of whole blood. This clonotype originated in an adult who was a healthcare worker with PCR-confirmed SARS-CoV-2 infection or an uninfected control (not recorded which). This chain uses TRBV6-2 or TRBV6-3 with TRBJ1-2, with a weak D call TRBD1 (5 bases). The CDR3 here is CASSPVGGYGYTF. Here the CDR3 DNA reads TGTGCCAGCAGCCCGGTGGGGGGCTATGGCTACACCTTC.